The 29 T cell receptor beta chains below all came from one sample that was sequenced in a study of neurological immune-mediated disorders. TCRdb reprocessed the 5' RACE reads with MiXCR, giving one entry per CDR3 protein. Of roughly 62,000 distinct CDR3 sequences in the sample, over 10% are singletons; the top ten hold approximately 2%. Sequenced sample: PBMCs. The receptors derive from a man between 60 and 75 years old in good health.

This clonotype was observed at least ten times. This rearrangement joins TRBV9 to TRBJ1-4; 7 positions agree with TRBD1. This CDR3 is built from 17 residues. CDR1 and CDR2 (germline): SGDLS, YYNGEE. V shed 0 bases, J shed 2 bases, and the junction held 7 bases outside the gene matches. Written as DNA, the CDR3 is TGTGCCAGCAGCGTAGATACAGGGGATGGGACTAATGAAAAACTGTTTTTT. As protein: CASSVDTGDGTNEKLFF. The entire variable domain, with the rest obtained from reference TRBV9 and TRBJ1-4, is as follows: DSGVTQTPKHLITATGQRVTLRCSPRSGDLSVYWYQQSLDQGLQFLIQYYNGEERAKGNILERFSAQQFPDLHSELNLSSLELGDSALYFCASSVDTGDGTNEKLFFGSGTQLSVL.

This clonotype has a count of ten or more. In nucleotides, the CDR3 is TGTGCCAGCACGAGCAGCTATGGCTACACCTTC. Translation gives CASTSSYGYTF. V gene TRBV6-2 or TRBV6-3 combines with J gene TRBJ1-2, with D unclear. Per the germline V gene, CDR1 is MNHEY and CDR2 is SVGEGT. Trimming left V 7 bases short and J 4 bases short, with 7 bases between. The CDR3 length is 11 residues.

This clonotype was seen a few times. The V and J genes are TRBV14 and TRBJ2-1, with D tentatively TRBD1 (7 bases). This CDR3 spans 15 amino acids. With 4 bases removed from V and 3 bases from J, the gap between germline ends came to 13 bases. Per germline, CDR1 SGHDN and CDR2 FVKESK. The CDR3 nucleotides read TGTGCCAGCAGCCCCAGGGGGGTGAACTACAATGAGCAGTTCTTC. Protein sequence: CASSPRGVNYNEQFF.

This clonotype appeared many times. The gene calls are TRBV15 and TRBJ1-2; D may be TRBD1 (5 bases). The V gene's germline CDR1 is LNHNV and CDR2 YYDKDF (reference sequence). The CDR3 has 16 amino acids. Trimming stripped 3 bases from V and 7 bases from J, with 21 bases between. The CDR3 is CATSRDRDVRDSGYTF. CDR3 DNA: TGTGCCACCAGCAGGGACCGGGACGTCAGGGATAGTGGCTACACCTTC.

This clonotype was found many times. The chain combines TRBV6-2 or TRBV6-3 with TRBJ2-1; TRBD2 aligns across 10 bases. V was pared by 7 bases and J by 8 bases, with 11 bases of the junction left unmatched. The CDR3 extends over 15 amino acids. Germline assignment: CDR1 MNHEY and CDR2 SVGEGT. Written as DNA, the CDR3 is TGTGCCAGCACCTCTGAGCGGGGGGGCGCTGATGAGCAGTTCTTC. This encodes CASTSERGGADEQFF.

This clonotype was detected ten times or more. CDR3 DNA sequence: TGCAGTGCTGCAGGGGGCAAGGACGCTGAAGCTTTCTTT. It encodes CSAAGGKDAEAFF. This sequence joins TRBV20-1 and TRBJ1-1, with 8 bases lining up with TRBD1. The CDR3 length is 13 residues. V was clipped by 5 bases and J by 6 bases; unmatched bases: 8. Germline-derived CDR1 and CDR2 are DFQATT and SNEGSKA (reference sequence).

This clonotype appeared many times. The rearrangement joins TRBV7-7 to TRBJ2-5, with D possibly being TRBD1 or TRBD2 (5 bases each). This CDR3 has 14 residues. Per germline, CDR1 SSHAT and CDR2 FNYEAQ (reference sequence). The V end was cut by 0 bases, the J end by 1 base, with 6 bases between. The CDR3 DNA is TGTGCCAGCAGCTTAGCGGGACCCCAAGAGACCCAGTACTTC. This translates into CASSLAGPQETQYF.

By proportion, this clonotype is medium-sized (0.01 to 0.1%). CDR3 nucleotides: TGTGCCAGCAGCCGCGGGGGACAGGGTGGCGGCTACACCTTC. Translated, it gives CASSRGGQGGGYTF. The chain uses TRBV3-1 and TRBJ1-2; 9 nucleotides line up with TRBD1. The J segment lost 8 bases and the V segment lost 4 bases, leaving 8 bases of the junction unmatched. The CDR3 length is 14 residues. Germline-derived CDR1 and CDR2 are LGHDT and YNNKEL (reference sequence).

This clonotype was counted many times. The genes are TRBV4-3 and TRBJ2-7, with D maybe TRBD2 (7 bases). Between the trimmed V and J ends, which lost 1 base and 2 bases, there was a span of 18 bases. Germline values: CDR1 LGHNA, CDR2 YSLEER. This CDR3 is built from 17 residues. The CDR3 nucleotides are TGCGCCAGCAGCCAAGTTTGGGGGGGCTCCTTAACCTACGAGCAGTACTTC. Residues: CASSQVWGGSLTYEQYF.

This clonotype has a count of ten or more. The chain joins TRBV20-1 to TRBJ2-1, with 7 bases that match TRBD1. The CDR3 covers 12 residues. V trimming: 4 bases; J trimming: 6 bases; junction bases outside the gene matches: 3. CDR1 and CDR2 (germline): DFQATT, SNEGSKA (reference sequence). The CDR3 DNA follows: TGCAGTGCTACAGACAGGGTCAATGAGCAGTTCTTC. Translation gives CSATDRVNEQFF.

With regard to this clonotype: Since the CDR3 does not end with the conserved phenylalanine or tryptophan, this likely comes from a read error. Because the CDR3's place on the DNA is in doubt, the DNA is left out and the CDR3 is given as listed by TCRdb. This chain connects TRBV6-6 to TRBJ2-1; TRBD1, the D gene given by the table, was not confirmed from the DNA. A total of 13 residues make up the CDR3, ends included. Germline values: CDR1 MNHNY, CDR2 SVGAGI (reference sequence). The CDR3 reads CASSRTDYNERFL.

This clonotype was observed many times. The chain carries TRBV24-1 and TRBJ2-1, with 8 bases lining up with TRBD1. CDR1 is KGHDR and CDR2 is SFDVKD in the germline V gene. The CDR3 is 16 amino acids. The trim removed 3 bases at V and 2 bases at J, leaving 5 bases unmatched. This CDR3 is CATSDGQGAPYNEQFF. DNA of the CDR3: TGTGCCACCAGTGATGGACAGGGAGCACCCTACAATGAGCAGTTCTTC.

As for this clonotype: This may stem from a read error, because a much larger clone lies one nucleotide away. This chain connects TRBV7-2 to TRBJ1-6; the match to TRBD1 covers 7 bases. V lost 5 bases to trimming and J lost 10 bases; unmatched junction nucleotides: 8. CDR1 is SGHTA and CDR2 is FQGNSA in the germline V gene. This CDR3 has 14 residues. The CDR3 DNA follows: TGTGCCAGCAGCCATGGACAGGAAAACTCACCCCTCCACTTT. It is translated as CASSHGQENSPLHF.

This clonotype was observed at least ten times. The rearrangement joins TRBV7-9 to TRBJ2-2, with D possibly TRBD1 on 6 matching bases. The V gene's germline CDR1 is SEHNR and CDR2 FQNEAQ (reference sequence). V gave up 5 bases and J gave up 8 bases, with 18 bases separating them. The CDR3 length is 15 residues. As DNA, the CDR3 is TGTGCCAGCAGCAACCTCGTGGACAGCCCGGGGGAGCTGTTTTTT. The encoded protein is CASSNLVDSPGELFF. The whole variable domain, filled in from reference TRBV7-9 and TRBJ2-2, reads DTGVSQNPRHKITKRGQNVTFRCDPISEHNRLYWYRQTLGQGPEFLTYFQNEAQLEKSRLLSDRFSAERPKGSFSTLEIQRTEQGDSAMYLCASSNLVDSPGELFFGEGSRLTVL.

This clonotype occurred a few times. The J gene is TRBJ1-5, the V gene TRBV19; perhaps TRBD1 as D (6 bases). The ends were cut back, 1 base at V and 2 bases at J, with 9 bases in the middle. The CDR3 is made up of 15 amino acids. Germline lookup yields CDR1 LNHDA and CDR2 SQIVND (reference sequence). CDR3: CASSIVGGGNQPQHF. The CDR3 DNA sequence: TGTGCCAGTAGTATAGTAGGGGGAGGCAATCAGCCCCAGCATTTT. Looking up the rest from reference TRBV19 and TRBJ1-5 gives the full variable domain: DGGITQSPKYLFRKEGQNVTLSCEQNLNHDAMYWYRQDPGQGLRLIYYSQIVNDFQKGDIAEGYSVSREKKESFPLTVTSAQKNPTAFYLCASSIVGGGNQPQHFGDGTRLSIL.

In this sample, this clonotype turned up many times. The chain carries TRBV28 and TRBJ1-6; no definite D call. The CDR3 totals 13 residues. Trimming took off 10 bases at V and 9 bases at J, with 16 bases between the two ends. Germline lookup yields CDR1 MDHEN and CDR2 SYDVKM. CDR3 sequence: CATMPWGGSPLHF. As DNA, the CDR3 is TGTGCCACCATGCCTTGGGGAGGTTCACCCCTCCACTTT. The whole variable domain, filled in from reference TRBV28 and TRBJ1-6, reads DVKVTQSSRYLVKRTGEKVFLECVQDMDHENMFWYRQDPGLGLRLIYFSYDVKMKEKGDIPEGYSVSREKKERFSLILESASTNQTSMYLCATMPWGGSPLHFGNGTRLTVT.

Concerning this clonotype itself: A read error may be the cause here, since a much bigger clone is one base away. The chain links TRBV3-1 to TRBJ1-2; no reliable D call. The CDR3 extends over 13 amino acids. Looked up from germline, CDR1 is LGHDT and CDR2 is YNNKEL (reference sequence). The CDR3 sequence: CTSSRDRAGGYTF. The CDR3 nucleotides read TGTACCAGCAGCAGAGACCGTGCGGGAGGCTACACCTTC.

At least ten counts were recorded for this clonotype. The rearrangement uses TRBV5-5 and TRBJ2-5; D gene ambiguous. There are 14 residues in the CDR3. V gave up 0 bases and J gave up 1 base, with 7 bases separating them. The germline V gene has CDR1 SGHKS and CDR2 YYEKEE (reference sequence). The chain's CDR3 is CASSLGGTQETQYF. CDR3 nucleotides: TGTGCCAGCAGCTTGGGTGGAACCCAAGAGACCCAGTACTTC.

This clonotype has just a few counts. The rearrangement uses TRBV20-1 and TRBJ2-2; no firm D call. Germline V gene lookup returns CDR1 DFQATT and CDR2 SNEGSKA (reference sequence). The V end lost 5 bases, the J end lost 8 bases, and 12 bases lay between the germline ends. This CDR3 has 12 amino acids. The CDR3 sequence: CSAPSPGGELFF. CDR3 bases: TGCAGTGCTCCCTCTCCCGGAGGGGAGCTGTTTTTT.

This clonotype was seen many times. The CDR3 reads CASSQVAGRSGAEQFF. CDR3 bases: TGTGCCAGCAGCCAAGTGGCGGGGCGATCGGGCGCTGAGCAGTTCTTC. The chain is built from TRBV14 and TRBJ2-1, with D maybe TRBD2 (6 bases). This CDR3 contains 16 residues. Trimming pared 1 base from V and 9 bases from J, leaving 19 bases between. Germline lookup yields CDR1 SGHDN and CDR2 FVKESK.

There are many counts of this clonotype. This chain connects TRBV11-2 to TRBJ1-5; unclear D gene. Germline V gives CDR1 SGHAT, CDR2 FQNNGV. The CDR3 sequence is 16 residues long. The germline V and J ends were trimmed by 1 base and 0 bases, with 10 bases remaining between them. CDR3 residues: CASSLGTAYSNQPQHF. The CDR3 bases are TGTGCCAGCAGCTTAGGGACGGCTTATAGCAATCAGCCCCAGCATTTT.

This clonotype was found many times. This chain uses TRBV20-1 with TRBJ1-2; a weak D match, TRBD1 (6 bases). This CDR3 has 14 residues. Germline assignment: CDR1 DFQATT and CDR2 SNEGSKA (reference sequence). V was trimmed by 6 bases and J by 0 bases, leaving 14 bases between them. CDR3 in amino acids: CSAAGGLANYGYTF. As DNA, the CDR3 is TGCAGTGCGGCCGGGGGGCTAGCTAACTATGGCTACACCTTC.

This clonotype was counted ten times or more. The chain is built from TRBV7-2 and TRBJ2-7; the D call may be TRBD1 or TRBD2 (7 bases each). CDR1 SGHTA and CDR2 FQGNSA come from the germline V gene. V was pared by 4 bases and J by 3 bases, with 16 bases between. CDR3 length equals 15 residues. CDR3 in DNA: TGTGCCAGCAGCTCCGCAGGGGGGGCGGGCTACGAGCAGTACTTC. Amino acid sequence: CASSSAGGAGYEQYF.

This clonotype was recorded at least ten times. The rearrangement uses TRBV20-1 and TRBJ1-1; perhaps TRBD1 as D (5 bases). This CDR3 comprises 17 residues. V was trimmed by 1 base and J by 3 bases, leaving 21 bases between them. Germline values: CDR1 DFQATT, CDR2 SNEGSKA (reference sequence). The CDR3 region has the DNA TGCAGTGCTAGAGTGGCGATGGTCGGGACCATATACACTGAAGCTTTCTTT. The encoded protein is CSARVAMVGTIYTEAFF.

This clonotype was counted ten times or more. This rearrangement joins TRBV5-6 to TRBJ1-2; 9 bases fit TRBD1. V lost 3 bases to trimming and J lost 5 bases; unmatched junction nucleotides: 5. The CDR3 length is 14 residues. Germline lookup yields CDR1 SGHDT and CDR2 YYEEEE. The CDR3 DNA reads TGTGCCAGCAGCTGGGGACAGGGCATTTATGGCTACACCTTC. Translated, it gives CASSWGQGIYGYTF.

This clonotype has at least ten counts. The chain couples TRBV12-3 or TRBV12-4 to TRBJ2-7; D is possibly TRBD1 (6 bases). Trimming pared 1 base from V and 6 bases from J, leaving 7 bases between. CDR3 length equals 12 residues. The CDR3 loop reads CASSLGRGEQYF. The CDR3 coding sequence is TGTGCCAGCAGTTTAGGCAGGGGCGAGCAGTACTTC.

This clonotype was counted many times. The chain links TRBV4-3 to TRBJ2-1; D possibly corresponds to TRBD2 (5 bases). Germline CDR1 reads LGHNA; CDR2 reads YSLEER. The CDR3 runs 16 residues. The V end lost 0 bases, the J end lost 0 bases, and 9 bases lay between the germline ends. Here the CDR3 DNA reads TGCGCCAGCAGCCAAGATCGACTAAGCTCCTACAATGAGCAGTTCTTC. Protein product: CASSQDRLSSYNEQFF.

This clonotype was counted once. This clone may be a read error of a much larger clone one base away. The J gene is TRBJ2-7, the V gene TRBV20-1; no reliable D call. Trimming removed 5 bases from V and 4 bases from J, with 12 bases in between. This CDR3 has 12 residues. The germline gives CDR1 DFQATT, CDR2 SNEGSKA (reference sequence). DNA for the CDR3: TGCAGTGCTGTCAGCAGAAGGTACGAGCAGTACTTC. It translates to CSAVSRRYEQYF.

This clonotype has at least ten counts. The chain has TRBV7-9 and TRBJ2-3; no clear D gene. The CDR3 extends over 15 amino acids. The V gene's germline CDR1 is SEHNR and CDR2 FQNEAQ (reference sequence). Trimming removed 6 bases at V and 4 bases at J, with 17 bases between. The CDR3 loop is CASSRRLIVADTQYF. In nucleotides, the CDR3 is TGTGCCAGCAGTCGTAGGCTGATAGTAGCAGATACGCAGTATTTT.